This passage covers 8 T cell receptor beta chains from one sample sequenced in a study of OX40 agonist ivuxolimab in advanced cancers. Library creation used the immunoSEQ multiplex PCR assay. Here the immuneACCESS table is served through TCRdb, limited to in-frame sequences with V and J called. Missing clones are a known gap in these copies; in checked studies unresolved V genes cover under half, and the rest lacks a known reason. In all, the sample holds some 22,000 clones, and around 90% of those were seen once. The top ten constitute 9.5% to 10% of the sample. The specimen was CD4+ or CD8+ T cells sorted from blood, collected in a trial of the OX40 agonist ivuxolimab. The receptors shown here come from an adult with an advanced solid tumor such as melanoma, head and neck, liver or kidney cancer.

Here the CDR3 reads CASSTHRGTEAFF. CDR3 DNA: TGTGCCAGCAGTACCCACAGGGGGACTGAAGCTTTCTTT. The chain couples TRBV7-2 to TRBJ1-1, with 8 bases aligning to TRBD1. The CDR3 has 13 residues. V lost 6 bases and J lost 5; bases outside the gene matches: 5. Germline V gene data show CDR1 as SGHTA and CDR2 as FQGNSA.

The chain carries TRBV5-4 and TRBJ1-2; 9 bases fit TRBD1. V was pared by 0 bases and J by 8 bases, with 5 bases of the junction left unmatched. The CDR3 loop spans 14 amino acids. Germline V gene data show CDR1 as SGHNT and CDR2 as YYREEE (reference sequence). The CDR3 protein is CASSLVTGGEGYTF. The CDR3 nucleotides read TGTGCCAGCAGCTTGGTGACAGGGGGGGAGGGCTACACCTTC.

V is TRBV7-2 and J is TRBJ2-5; 12 bases agree with TRBD2. The germline CDR1 and CDR2 sequences are SGHTA and FQGNSA. This CDR3 has 15 amino acids. The V segment lost 10 bases and the J segment 4 bases; nucleotides outside the gene matches: 10. Here the CDR3 DNA reads TGTGCCACCGGACTAGCGGGGATCGGAGGAGAGACCCAGTACTTC. Protein: CATGLAGIGGETQYF.

The J gene is TRBJ2-5, the V gene TRBV7-3; possible D gene TRBD2, 5 bases. Germline V gives CDR1 SGHTA, CDR2 FQGTGA. Trimming cost V 1 base and J 4 bases, with 10 bases left between them. This CDR3 has 14 amino acids. The CDR3 DNA follows: TGTGCCAGCAGCTTAAATGACGGAGGAGAGACCCAGTACTTC. Translated, it gives CASSLNDGGETQYF. The whole variable domain, filled in from reference TRBV7-3 and TRBJ2-5, reads GAGVSQTPSNKVTEKGKYVELRCDPISGHTALYWYRQSLGQGPEFLIYFQGTGAADDSGLPNDRFFAVRPEGSVSTLKIQRTERGDSAVYLCASSLNDGGETQYFGPGTRLLVL.

The rearrangement links TRBV5-1 to TRBJ2-3; TRBD2 agrees at 9 bases. The CDR3 has 15 residues. CDR1 is SGHRS, CDR2 YFSETQ, per germline. Trimming at V came to 3 bases and at J to 5 bases, leaving 7 bases not matched to a gene. CDR3 DNA sequence: TGCGCCAGCAGCTCTATAGCGGGAGAGGTAGATACGCAGTATTTT. It translates to CASSSIAGEVDTQYF.

The chain uses TRBV5-1 and TRBJ1-1; D not resolved. The germline V gene has CDR1 SGHRS and CDR2 YFSETQ. This CDR3 has 14 residues. The germline V and J ends were trimmed by 4 bases and 0 bases, with 10 bases remaining between them. CDR3 in DNA: TGCGCCAGCAGCCTTGACACCCTGAACACTGAAGCTTTCTTT. It yields the protein CASSLDTLNTEAFF.

The rearrangement joins TRBV28 to TRBJ2-7; D is undetermined. The V gene's germline CDR1 is MDHEN and CDR2 SYDVKM. The V gene lost 7 bases and the J gene lost 4 bases, with 11 bases spanning the gap. This CDR3 has 12 residues. The CDR3 region is CASTNTIYEQYF. DNA for the CDR3: TGTGCCAGCACCAACACAATTTACGAGCAGTACTTC.

The gene calls are TRBV7-3 and TRBJ1-1; 8 nucleotides match TRBD1. The ends lost 4 bases at V and 3 bases at J; junction bases unmatched: 1. Germline CDR1 is SGHTA and CDR2 is FQGTGA. This CDR3 region has 13 residues. The chain's CDR3 is CASSSQGDTEAFF. The CDR3 nucleotides read TGTGCCAGCAGCTCACAGGGGGACACTGAAGCTTTCTTT. Full variable domain (outside the CDR3, taken from reference TRBV7-3 and TRBJ1-1): GAGVSQTPSNKVTEKGKYVELRCDPISGHTALYWYRQSLGQGPEFLIYFQGTGAADDSGLPNDRFFAVRPEGSVSTLKIQRTERGDSAVYLCASSSQGDTEAFFGQGTRLTVV.